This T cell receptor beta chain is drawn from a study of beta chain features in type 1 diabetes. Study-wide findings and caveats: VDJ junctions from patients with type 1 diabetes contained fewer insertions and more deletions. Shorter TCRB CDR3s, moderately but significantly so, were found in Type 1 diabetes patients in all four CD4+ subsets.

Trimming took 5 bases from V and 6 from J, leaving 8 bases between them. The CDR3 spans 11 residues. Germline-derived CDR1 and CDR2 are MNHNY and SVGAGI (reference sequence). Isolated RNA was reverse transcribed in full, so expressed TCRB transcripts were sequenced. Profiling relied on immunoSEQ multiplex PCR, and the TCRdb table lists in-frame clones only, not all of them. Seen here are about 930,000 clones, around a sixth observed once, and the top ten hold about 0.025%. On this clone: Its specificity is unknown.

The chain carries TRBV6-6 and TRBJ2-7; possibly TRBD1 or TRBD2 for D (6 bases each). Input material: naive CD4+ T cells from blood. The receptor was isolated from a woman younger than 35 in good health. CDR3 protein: CASSGGGEQYF. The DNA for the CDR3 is TGTGCCAGCAGTGGAGGGGGCGAGCAGTACTTC.